The 20 T cell receptor beta chains listed next were all sequenced from one sample in a study of T cell responses to AZD1222 COVID-19 vaccine. Data came from immunoSEQ multiplex PCR; TCRdb stores just in-frame clones and leaves some out. This sample has 90,000 to 130,000 clones, with over 85% found just once. Sequencing was performed on peripheral blood, taken 28 days after the second AZD1222 dose. The receptors were gathered from an adult who received the AZD1222 COVID-19 vaccine.

The DNA for the CDR3 is TGCGCCAGCAGCTTGTGGCGGGGAAGCACAGATACGCAGTATTTT. Translated, it gives CASSLWRGSTDTQYF. The chain carries TRBV5-1 and TRBJ2-3; perhaps TRBD2 as D (6 bases). Between the trimmed V and J ends, which lost 1 base and 0 bases, there was a span of 9 bases. The CDR3 is 15 amino acids. Germline V gene data show CDR1 as SGHRS and CDR2 as YFSETQ.

The chain couples TRBV6-4 to TRBJ1-3; D might be TRBD1 (5 bases). Germline V gene data show CDR1 as MRHNA and CDR2 as SNTAGT. This CDR3 has 15 amino acids. V was cut by 5 bases and J by 4 bases, with 15 bases left in between. The DNA for the CDR3 is TGTGCCAGCAGTAAGGGGCGCATTAACGGAAACACCATATATTTT. Translating it yields CASSKGRINGNTIYF.

J is TRBJ1-5 and V is TRBV7-9, with D unclear. The CDR3 sequence is 13 residues long. Germline CDR1 reads SEHNR; CDR2 reads FQNEAQ (reference sequence). V was cut by 4 bases and J by 5 bases, with 9 bases left in between. The CDR3 coding sequence is TGTGCCAGCAGCTGGAGTGGGGATCAGCCCCAGCATTTT. Amino acid sequence: CASSWSGDQPQHF.

The genes are TRBV5-1 and TRBJ2-2, with 8 bases matching TRBD2. V dropped 4 bases and J dropped 6; count of bases not matched to a gene: 5. Germline lookup yields CDR1 SGHRS and CDR2 YFSETQ. The CDR3 is 14 residues long. The CDR3 reads CASSPGTRAGELFF. The CDR3 DNA follows: TGCGCCAGCAGCCCCGGGACTAGGGCCGGGGAGCTGTTTTTT.

The rearrangement links TRBV2 to TRBJ2-5; 8 bases are a match to TRBD1. CDR3 length: 15 amino acids. The germline V gene encodes CDR1 SNHLY and CDR2 FYNNEI. The ends lost 6 bases at V and 2 bases at J; junction bases unmatched: 8. The CDR3 region has the DNA TGTGCCAGCAGCCGCGGGACAGGCGTACAAGAGACCCAGTACTTC. It encodes CASSRGTGVQETQYF.

The V and J genes are TRBV4-2 and TRBJ2-4; perhaps TRBD2 as D (6 bases). The CDR3 consists of 15 residues. Trimming took off 0 bases at V and 1 base at J, with 7 bases between the two ends. Germline loops: CDR1 LGHNA, CDR2 YNFKEQ. CDR3 nucleotides: TGTGCCAGCAGCCAAGATCGGGGGGCCAAAAACATTCAGTACTTC. This gives the protein CASSQDRGAKNIQYF.

The chain combines TRBV18 with TRBJ1-2; D not resolved. V was shortened by 2 bases and J by 4 bases, with 11 bases between the two germline ends. CDR3 length equals 14 residues. From germline, CDR1 is KGHSH and CDR2 LQKENI. CDR3 bases: TGTGCCAGCTCACCAGCGCAGGATATCTATGGCTACACCTTC. Translated: CASSPAQDIYGYTF.

The gene calls are TRBV2 and TRBJ2-3; D remains unclear. This CDR3 contains 14 residues. The germline V gene has CDR1 SNHLY and CDR2 FYNNEI. V shed 3 bases and J shed 0 bases, with 7 bases lying between them. DNA of the CDR3: TGTGCCAGCAGTGACCCCGCTAGCACAGATACGCAGTATTTT. Translating gives CASSDPASTDTQYF.

The chain's CDR3 is CASSPQDRRIDTQYF. The CDR3 DNA sequence: TGTGCCAGCTCACCCCAGGACCGACGAATAGATACGCAGTATTTT. This chain connects TRBV18 to TRBJ2-3; unclear D gene. Trimming pared 3 bases from V and 5 bases from J, leaving 15 bases between. Germline V lookup: CDR1 KGHSH, CDR2 LQKENI. The CDR3 is 15 residues long.

CDR3 in DNA: TGTGCCATCAGGTCGGACAACTCTGGAAACACCATATATTTT. Protein product: CAIRSDNSGNTIYF. This chain links TRBV10-3 with TRBJ1-3; D might be TRBD1 (5 bases). CDR1 and CDR2 from the germline V gene are ENHRY and SYGVKD. V was cut by 6 bases and J by 0 bases, with 9 bases left in between. This CDR3 has 14 amino acids.

J is TRBJ1-1 and V is TRBV6-7; TRBD1 is a possible D gene (6 bases). TRBV6-7 is identified as an open reading frame with a role that is uncertain. The V end lost 6 bases, the J end lost 2 bases, and 16 bases lay between the germline ends. This CDR3 is 15 amino acids long. The CDR3, as DNA: TGTGCCAGCAGCTATTTGGGACACCTTAACACTGAAGCTTTCTTT. Its protein is CASSYLGHLNTEAFF.

The chain links TRBV7-2 to TRBJ2-2; no clear D. The CDR3 loop spans 13 amino acids. Trimming shortened V by 4 bases and J by 6 bases, and 9 bases separated the two germline ends. From germline, CDR1 is SGHTA and CDR2 FQGNSA. CDR3 bases: TGTGCCAGCAGCTGGACGCAGGCCGGGGAGCTGTTTTTT. It encodes CASSWTQAGELFF.

The gene calls are TRBV7-2 and TRBJ1-2; D unclear. The CDR3 runs to 15 residues. The germline V gene encodes CDR1 SGHTA and CDR2 FQGNSA. V lost 1 base and J 8 bases, leaving 17 bases between the germline ends. CDR3 sequence reads: CASSLDRGRVSGYTF. In DNA, the CDR3 is TGTGCCAGCAGCTTAGATCGGGGTAGGGTGAGCGGCTACACCTTC.

The chain employs TRBV6-2 or TRBV6-3 and TRBJ2-1; 10 bases agree with TRBD2. The CDR3 sequence is 15 residues long. CDR1 and CDR2 (germline): MNHEY, SVGEGT. V lost 6 bases to trimming and J lost 4 bases; unmatched junction nucleotides: 6. DNA for the CDR3: TGTGCCAGCAGCATACTAGCGGGGTTTTACAATGAGCAGTTCTTC. This codes for CASSILAGFYNEQFF.

This chain uses TRBV7-9 with TRBJ1-5; D might be TRBD1 (5 bases). The germline V and J ends were trimmed by 1 base and 7 bases, with 5 bases remaining between them. The germline CDR1 and CDR2 sequences are SEHNR and FQNEAQ (reference sequence). The CDR3 totals 12 residues. The CDR3 DNA reads as TGTGCCAGCAGCTTAGACAGGCAGCCCCAGCATTTT. This codes for CASSLDRQPQHF. Full variable domain (rest looked up from reference TRBV7-9 and TRBJ1-5): DTGVSQNPRHKITKRGQNVTFRCDPISEHNRLYWYRQTLGQGPEFLTYFQNEAQLEKSRLLSDRFSAERPKGSFSTLEIQRTEQGDSAMYLCASSLDRQPQHFGDGTRLSIL.

This chain uses TRBV9 with TRBJ2-5, with D unresolved. The germline CDR1 and CDR2 sequences are SGDLS and YYNGEE. The CDR3 covers 13 residues. Trimming shortened V by 1 base and J by 1 base, and 5 bases separated the two germline ends. The CDR3 is CASSVLGQETQYF. CDR3 DNA sequence: TGTGCCAGCAGCGTACTGGGCCAAGAGACCCAGTACTTC. Full variable domain (rest looked up from reference TRBV9 and TRBJ2-5): DSGVTQTPKHLITATGQRVTLRCSPRSGDLSVYWYQQSLDQGLQFLIQYYNGEERAKGNILERFSAQQFPDLHSELNLSSLELGDSALYFCASSVLGQETQYFGPGTRLLVL.

V is TRBV6-2 or TRBV6-3 and J is TRBJ1-6; D is possibly TRBD1 (6 bases). Trimming removed 6 bases at V and 0 bases at J, with 21 bases between. The CDR3 sequence is 19 residues long. CDR1 and CDR2 from the germline V gene are MNHEY and SVGEGT. The CDR3 reads CASSLPIGQGSSYNSPLHF. DNA for the CDR3: TGTGCCAGCAGCCTACCAATCGGGCAGGGGAGCTCCTATAATTCACCCCTCCACTTT.

This clone was counted only a few times. The rearrangement uses TRBV5-1 and TRBJ1-1; the match to TRBD1 covers 7 bases. Trimming took 3 bases from V and 4 from J; bases not matched to a gene: 6. CDR1 is SGHRS, CDR2 YFSETQ, per germline. This CDR3 is 14 amino acids long. For the CDR3, the DNA is TGCGCCAGCAGCTCCGGGACAGCAGGCACTGAAGCTTTCTTT. Residues: CASSSGTAGTEAFF.

V is TRBV7-2 and J is TRBJ1-2, with unresolved D. Germline CDR1 reads SGHTA; CDR2 reads FQGNSA. The length of the CDR3 is 16 residues. V lost 5 bases and J lost 0, with 16 bases in between. CDR3 DNA: TGTGCCAGCAGCCCAAGGATAGGCCAGACTAACTATGGCTACACCTTC. As protein: CASSPRIGQTNYGYTF.

The rearrangement joins TRBV7-2 to TRBJ2-1, with TRBD2 matching 8 bases. V dropped 3 bases and J dropped 7; count of bases not matched to a gene: 2. The germline CDR1 and CDR2 sequences are SGHTA and FQGNSA. This CDR3 region has 13 residues. The CDR3 is CASSLVAGNEQFF. CDR3 coding DNA: TGTGCCAGCAGCTTGGTAGCGGGAAATGAGCAGTTCTTC. The full variable domain, with the rest looked up from reference TRBV7-2 and TRBJ2-1, is GAGVSQSPSNKVTEKGKDVELRCDPISGHTALYWYRQSLGQGLEFLIYFQGNSAPDKSGLPSDRFSAERTGGSVSTLTIQRTQQEDSAVYLCASSLVAGNEQFFGPGTRLTVL.